A selection of T cell receptor beta chains follows, all from one sample in a study of blood T cell repertoires in COVID-19. The method was immunoSEQ multiplex PCR; TCRdb's version includes in-frame clones alone and lacks a portion of them. The sample yields roughly 220,000 clones, around three quarters seen once. Sequencing was carried out using peripheral blood. These receptors were obtained from a woman in her 70s with acute or convalescent COVID-19. The CDR3 runs from the conserved cysteine through the conserved F or W. A D gene is named only where the DNA matches it firmly. The listing skips clone size in some rows; elsewhere it reads once, few, many or a size class.

clone size	D gene	V gene	J gene	CDR3 length	CDR3 DNA	CDR3 protein
-	TRBD2	TRBV4-2	TRBJ2-7	18	TGTGCCAGCAGCCAAGATACCCTAGCGGGAGGGCCCTTCTACGAGCAGTACTTC	CASSQDTLAGGPFYEQYF
once	TRBD1	TRBV19	TRBJ2-5	13	TGTGCCAGTAGTGGACAGGGAAAAGAGACCCAGTACTTC	CASSGQGKETQYF
-	-	TRBV19	TRBJ2-3	15	TGTGCCAGTAGTAGTGGGACTCCTCTCACAGATACGCAGTATTTT	CASSSGTPLTDTQYF
-	TRBD1	TRBV19	TRBJ1-4	15	TGTGCCAGTAGTCTGTCGACAGGGCTTAATGAAAAACTGTTTTTT	CASSLSTGLNEKLFF
once	TRBD1	TRBV19	TRBJ2-7	14	TGTGCCAGTAGTCCCCATCGACAGGGGTACGAGCAGTACTTC	CASSPHRQGYEQYF
-	TRBD2	TRBV6-5	TRBJ2-7	14	TGTGCCAGCAGTTACCAAGCGGGAGTTTACGAGCAGTACTTC	CASSYQAGVYEQYF
-	-	TRBV7-8	TRBJ2-1	16	TGTGCCAGCAGCTCAAACACAGGTTTAGGGTACAATGAGCAGTTCTTC	CASSSNTGLGYNEQFF
few	-	TRBV28	TRBJ2-1	11	TGTGCCAGCAGCAGGGCCAATGAGCAGTTCTTC	CASSRANEQFF
-	TRBD1	TRBV6-6	TRBJ1-1	15	TGTGCCAGCACCCTTTCGGGACAGGGGCGCACTGAAGCTTTCTTT	CASTLSGQGRTEAFF
-	-	TRBV9	TRBJ2-1	15	TGTGCCAGCAGCCCCAGGGACTCCGCCAAGAATGAGCAGTTCTTC	CASSPRDSAKNEQFF
-	-	TRBV21-1	TRBJ2-7	17	TGTGCCAGCAGCAAAGAAAACCGGGACAGAGTTTCCTACGAGCAGTACTTC	CASSKENRDRVSYEQYF
-	TRBD1	TRBV7-2	TRBJ2-1	15	TGTGCCAGCAGCTCCAGGGGGTCCCTCTACAATGAGCAGTTCTTC	CASSSRGSLYNEQFF
-	-	TRBV18	TRBJ1-2	13	TGTGCCAGCTCACCAGAGGGAAACTATGGCTACACCTTC	CASSPEGNYGYTF
-	-	TRBV28	TRBJ1-6	15	TGTGCCAGCAGTACCCCTGGGTGGGCTACTTCACCCCTCCACTTT	CASSTPGWATSPLHF
-	-	TRBV7-7	TRBJ2-1	13	TGTGCCAGCAGCTTAGTTGGGGAGGATGAGCAGTTCTTC	CASSLVGEDEQFF
-	-	TRBV7-2	TRBJ2-5	14	TGTGCCAGCAGCCCGTCGGCAGGGGAAGAGACCCAGTACTTC	CASSPSAGEETQYF
-	-	TRBV25-1	TRBJ1-5	13	TGTGCCAGCAGAGGACAAGAATATCAGCCCCAGCATTTT	CASRGQEYQPQHF
-	-	TRBV18	TRBJ2-5	15	TGTGCCAGCTCACCACCGAATGCGCCACAAGAGACCCAGTACTTC	CASSPPNAPQETQYF
-	-	TRBV2	TRBJ2-5	14	TGTGCCAGCAGGACGGGAATGTACCAAGAGACCCAGTACTTC	CASRTGMYQETQYF
-	-	TRBV5-1	TRBJ2-7	16	TGCGCCAGCAGCCCCAACTGGGGCGGAGTCTCCTACGAGCAGTACTTC	CASSPNWGGVSYEQYF
few	-	TRBV19	TRBJ1-1	19	TGTGCCAGTAGTGTAAACAGCCCCGGCGGAGGCTTTTGGGTTACTGAAGCTTTCTTT	CASSVNSPGGGFWVTEAFF
few	-	TRBV4-2	TRBJ1-1	14	TGTGCCAGCAGCCAGGGGGAGCGGGTCACTGAAGCTTTCTTT	CASSQGERVTEAFF
-	-	TRBV9	TRBJ2-3	18	TGTGCCAGCAGCGTAGGGTATGCGGTAGAATCAGTGCAAGATACGCAGTATTTT	CASSVGYAVESVQDTQYF
few	-	TRBV9	TRBJ2-2	14	TGTGCCAGCAGCGTCTATGATGCGTCCGGGGAGCTGTTTTTT	CASSVYDASGELFF
-	-	TRBV2	TRBJ1-1	13	TGTGCCAGCAGTGGAAATACAGGGCCTGAAGCTTTCTTT	CASSGNTGPEAFF
-	-	TRBV5-1	TRBJ1-1	14	TGCGCCAGCAGCTTGGGAGACATAAACACTGAAGCTTTCTTT	CASSLGDINTEAFF
-	-	TRBV27	TRBJ1-2	14	TGTGCCAGCAGTTTAAGGTGGGCAGACCATGGCTACACCTTC	CASSLRWADHGYTF
-	-	TRBV7-8	TRBJ2-5	14	TGTGCCAGCAGCAGGGACACCACCGTGGAGACCCAGTACTTC	CASSRDTTVETQYF